Here is one T cell receptor beta chain with its context. The antigen is not known. These data belong to a study of T cell repertoires in cytomegalovirus infection. Whole-study results and caveats: Frequencies of public TCR beta families were cumulated, and this identified carriers of CMV plus the relevant HLA. Dominating the ex vivo response were TCR beta clonotypes that were CMV-specific and HLA-C-restricted.

The CDR3 is 13 residues long. With 7 bases removed from V and 6 bases from J, the gap between germline ends came to 18 bases. Per germline, CDR1 SQVTM and CDR2 ANQGSEA. TCRdb reanalysed the reads using MiXCR and keeps one entry per CDR3 protein. This table holds some 350,000 distinct CDR3 sequences, roughly a third found once. The sequence came from a human donor in good health (CMV status not recorded). Some clones in this sample may be carry-over from other donors' samples. The sample in question was cultured PBMCs, obtained from culture after CMV antigen stimulation. This chain joins TRBV29-1 and TRBJ1-2; D remains unclear. CDR3 residues: CSGVVESGDGYTF. The CDR3 DNA follows: TGCAGCGGGGTGGTAGAATCAGGCGATGGCTACACCTTC.